These 7 T cell receptor beta chains originate from one sample sequenced in a study of T cell responses to AZD1222 COVID-19 vaccine. Sequencing was performed with immunoSEQ multiplex PCR; in TCRdb, only in-frame clones are kept and a portion is missing. The table shows roughly 160,000 clones, with 90% occurring only once. The sequencing here drew on peripheral blood, taken on day 0 of AZD1222 vaccination. The receptors shown here come from an adult in good health.

The CDR3 DNA reads TGTGCCTCCCGGGGGACAGGGGATTACGAGCAGTACTTC. Residues: CASRGTGDYEQYF. This rearrangement joins TRBV6-5 to TRBJ2-7; 10 bases align to TRBD1. There are 13 residues in the CDR3. After removal of 11 bases from V and 4 bases from J, the junction contained 8 bases not matched to a gene. Germline V lookup: CDR1 MNHEY, CDR2 SVGAGI.

As regards this clone: At the DNA level, this CDR3 is encoded by other sequences in the same sample as well. The chain joins TRBV6-5 to TRBJ1-1, with D possibly being TRBD1 (5 bases). Germline CDR1 reads MNHEY; CDR2 reads SVGAGI. The length of the CDR3 is 12 residues. Trimming removed 5 bases from V and 3 bases from J, with 7 bases in between. In nucleotides, the CDR3 is TGTGCCAGCAGTCGAGGGGACACTGAAGCTTTCTTT. Protein sequence: CASSRGDTEAFF.

V usage is TRBV15 and J usage is TRBJ1-1; TRBD1 is a possible D gene (5 bases). Germline-derived CDR1 and CDR2 are LNHNV and YYDKDF (reference sequence). V was pared by 0 bases and J by 8 bases, with 10 bases between. This CDR3 is 13 amino acids long. For the CDR3, the DNA is TGTGCCACCAGCAGAGATCCGGGGCAGGAAGCTTTCTTT. This sequence encodes CATSRDPGQEAFF.

The J gene is TRBJ2-5, the V gene TRBV5-1; D not certain. The CDR3 length is 14 residues. V lost 0 bases to trimming and J lost 4 bases, with 10 bases between them. Germline assignment: CDR1 SGHRS and CDR2 YFSETQ. The CDR3 loop is CASSLAGSTETQYF. As DNA, the CDR3 is TGCGCCAGCAGCTTGGCTGGTAGTACAGAGACCCAGTACTTC.

The chain is built from TRBV2 and TRBJ2-1, with 7 bases aligning to TRBD2. Looked up from germline, CDR1 is SNHLY and CDR2 is FYNNEI. This CDR3 contains 16 residues. Losses at the gene ends were 1 base for V and 1 base for J; bases not matched to a gene: 4. Written as DNA, the CDR3 is TGTGCCAGCAGTGAAGTGAAGCGGGGTTCCTACAATGAGCAGTTCTTC. Protein product: CASSEVKRGSYNEQFF.

The rearrangement links TRBV6-5 to TRBJ1-1, with D possibly being TRBD1 (5 bases). CDR3 length: 15 residues. Trimming pared 6 bases from V and 0 bases from J, leaving 14 bases between. Per the germline V gene, CDR1 is MNHEY and CDR2 is SVGAGI. The CDR3 DNA follows: TGTGCCAGCAGGACGTTAGACAGACTGAACACTGAAGCTTTCTTT. It translates to CASRTLDRLNTEAFF.

In this sample, this clone turned up a few times. The chain recombines TRBV6-5 with TRBJ1-2, with D possibly TRBD1 on 5 matching bases. CDR1 is MNHEY and CDR2 is SVGAGI in the germline V gene. V lost 2 bases and J lost 4, with 11 bases in between. This CDR3 has 14 residues. CDR3 in DNA: TGTGCCAGCAGTTACAGCCATAGGGGCTATGGCTACACCTTC. This translates into CASSYSHRGYGYTF.